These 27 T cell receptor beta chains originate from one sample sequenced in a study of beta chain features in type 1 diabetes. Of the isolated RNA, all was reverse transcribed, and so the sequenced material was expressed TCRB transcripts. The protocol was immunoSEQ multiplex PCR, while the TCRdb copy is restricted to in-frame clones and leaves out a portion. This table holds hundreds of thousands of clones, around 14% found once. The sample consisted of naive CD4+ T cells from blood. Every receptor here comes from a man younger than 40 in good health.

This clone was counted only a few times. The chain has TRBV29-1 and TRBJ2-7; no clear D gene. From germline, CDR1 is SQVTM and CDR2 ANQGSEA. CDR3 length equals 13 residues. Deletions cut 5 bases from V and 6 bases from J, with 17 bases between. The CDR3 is CSVQINSSLEQYF. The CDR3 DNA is TGCAGCGTTCAAATTAATTCGTCTCTCGAGCAGTACTTC.

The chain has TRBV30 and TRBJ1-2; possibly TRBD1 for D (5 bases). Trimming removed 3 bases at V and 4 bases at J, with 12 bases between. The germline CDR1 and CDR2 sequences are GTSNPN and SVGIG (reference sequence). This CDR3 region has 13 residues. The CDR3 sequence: CAWRPGRIYGYTF. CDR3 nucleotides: TGTGCCTGGAGGCCGGGACGGATCTATGGCTACACCTTC.

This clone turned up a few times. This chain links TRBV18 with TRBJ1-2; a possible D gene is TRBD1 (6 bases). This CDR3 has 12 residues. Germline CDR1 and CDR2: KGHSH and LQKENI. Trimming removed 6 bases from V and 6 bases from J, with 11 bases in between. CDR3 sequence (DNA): TGTGCCAGCTCCCTCACAGGGAATGGCTACACCTTC. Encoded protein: CASSLTGNGYTF.

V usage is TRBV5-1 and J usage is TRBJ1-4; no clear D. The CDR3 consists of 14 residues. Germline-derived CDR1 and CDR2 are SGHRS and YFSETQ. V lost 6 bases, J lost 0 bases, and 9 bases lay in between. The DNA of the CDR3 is TGCGCCAGCACAAAGGATACAACTAATGAAAAACTGTTTTTT. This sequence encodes CASTKDTTNEKLFF.

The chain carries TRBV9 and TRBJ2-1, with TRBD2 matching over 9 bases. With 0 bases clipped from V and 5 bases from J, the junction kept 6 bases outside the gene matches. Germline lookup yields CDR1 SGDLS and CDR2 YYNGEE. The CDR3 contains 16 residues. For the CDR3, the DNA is TGTGCCAGCAGCGTAGATTGGCGGGAGGGTAACAATGAGCAGTTCTTC. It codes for CASSVDWREGNNEQFF.

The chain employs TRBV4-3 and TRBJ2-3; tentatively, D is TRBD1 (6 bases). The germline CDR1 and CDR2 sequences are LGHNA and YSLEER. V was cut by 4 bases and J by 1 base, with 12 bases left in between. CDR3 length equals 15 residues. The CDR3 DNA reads TGCGCCAGCAGCCTTCAGGGGTTGGGCACAGATACGCAGTATTTT. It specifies CASSLQGLGTDTQYF.

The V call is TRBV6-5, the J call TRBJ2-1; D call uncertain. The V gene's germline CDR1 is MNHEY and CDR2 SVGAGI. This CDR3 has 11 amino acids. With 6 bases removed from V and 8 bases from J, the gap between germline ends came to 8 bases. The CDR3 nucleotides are TGTGCCAGCAGAAGAGCTTATGAGCAGTTCTTC. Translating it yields CASRRAYEQFF.

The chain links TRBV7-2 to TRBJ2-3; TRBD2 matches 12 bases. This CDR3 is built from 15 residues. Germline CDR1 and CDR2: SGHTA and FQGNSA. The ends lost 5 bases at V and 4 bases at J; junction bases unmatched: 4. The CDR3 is CASSPRTSGADTQYF. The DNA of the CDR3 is TGTGCCAGCAGCCCCCGGACTAGCGGGGCAGATACGCAGTATTTT.

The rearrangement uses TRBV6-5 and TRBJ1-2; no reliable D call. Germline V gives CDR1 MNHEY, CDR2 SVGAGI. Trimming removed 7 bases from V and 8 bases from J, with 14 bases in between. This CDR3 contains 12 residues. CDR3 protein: CASKTGGSGYTF. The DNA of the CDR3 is TGTGCCAGCAAAACCGGAGGGAGCGGCTACACCTTC.

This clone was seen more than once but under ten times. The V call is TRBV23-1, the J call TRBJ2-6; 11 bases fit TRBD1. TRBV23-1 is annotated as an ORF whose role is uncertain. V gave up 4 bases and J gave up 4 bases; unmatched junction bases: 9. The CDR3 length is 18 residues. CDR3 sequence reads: CASSPKGQGAQGANVLTF. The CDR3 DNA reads TGCGCCAGCAGTCCAAAAGGACAGGGGGCGCAAGGGGCCAACGTCCTGACTTTC.

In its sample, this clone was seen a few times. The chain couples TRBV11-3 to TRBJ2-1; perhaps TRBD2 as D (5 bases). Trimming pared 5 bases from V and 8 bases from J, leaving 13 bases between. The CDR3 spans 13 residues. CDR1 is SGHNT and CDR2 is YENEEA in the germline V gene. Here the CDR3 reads CASSPGMLHEQFF. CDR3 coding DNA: TGTGCCAGCAGCCCCGGGATGCTTCATGAGCAGTTCTTC.

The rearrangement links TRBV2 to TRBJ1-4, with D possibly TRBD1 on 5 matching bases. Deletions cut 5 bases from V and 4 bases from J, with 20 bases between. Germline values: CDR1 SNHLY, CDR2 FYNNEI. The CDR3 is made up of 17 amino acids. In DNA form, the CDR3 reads TGTGCCAGCAGTTCCCATTTGTTCGGGACGGTTAATGAAAAACTGTTTTTT. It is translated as CASSSHLFGTVNEKLFF.

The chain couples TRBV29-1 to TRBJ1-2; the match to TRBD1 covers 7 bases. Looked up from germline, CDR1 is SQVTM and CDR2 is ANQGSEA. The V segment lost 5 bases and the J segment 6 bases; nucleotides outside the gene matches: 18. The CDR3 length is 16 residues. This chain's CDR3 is CSVLMGQLLIGDGYTF. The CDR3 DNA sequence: TGCAGCGTTCTCATGGGACAGCTCCTAATTGGGGATGGCTACACCTTC.

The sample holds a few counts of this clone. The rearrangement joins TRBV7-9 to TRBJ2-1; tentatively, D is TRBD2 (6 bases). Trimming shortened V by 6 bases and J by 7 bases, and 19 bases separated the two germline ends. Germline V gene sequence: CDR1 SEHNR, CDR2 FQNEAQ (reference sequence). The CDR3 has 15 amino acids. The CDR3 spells CASRPKTRTRNEQFF. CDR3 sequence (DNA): TGTGCCAGCAGACCAAAGACTAGGACGCGGAATGAGCAGTTCTTC.

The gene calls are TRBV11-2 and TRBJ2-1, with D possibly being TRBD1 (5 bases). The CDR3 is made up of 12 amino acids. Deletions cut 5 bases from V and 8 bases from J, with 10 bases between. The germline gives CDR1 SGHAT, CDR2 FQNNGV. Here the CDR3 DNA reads TGTGCCAGCAGCGCGATAGGGGATGAGCAGTTCTTC. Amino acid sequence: CASSAIGDEQFF.

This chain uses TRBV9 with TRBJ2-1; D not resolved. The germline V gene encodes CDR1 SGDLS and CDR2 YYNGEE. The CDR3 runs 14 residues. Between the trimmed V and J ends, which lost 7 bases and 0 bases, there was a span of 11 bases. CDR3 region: CASSMTSSYNEQFF. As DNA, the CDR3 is TGTGCCAGCTCCATGACCAGCTCCTACAATGAGCAGTTCTTC.

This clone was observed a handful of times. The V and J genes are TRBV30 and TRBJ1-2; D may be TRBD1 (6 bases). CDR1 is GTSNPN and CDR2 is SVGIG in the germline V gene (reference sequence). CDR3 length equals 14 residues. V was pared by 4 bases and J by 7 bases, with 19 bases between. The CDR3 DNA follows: TGTGCCTGGAAGGGGGACCCCCGGAGCGGTGGCTACACCTTC. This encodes CAWKGDPRSGGYTF. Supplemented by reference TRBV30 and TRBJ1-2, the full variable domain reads SQTIHQWPATLVQPVGSPLSLECTVEGTSNPNLYWYRQAAGRGLQLLFYSVGIGQISSEVPQNLSASRPQDRQFILSSKKLLLSDSGFYLCAWKGDPRSGGYTFGSGTRLTVV.

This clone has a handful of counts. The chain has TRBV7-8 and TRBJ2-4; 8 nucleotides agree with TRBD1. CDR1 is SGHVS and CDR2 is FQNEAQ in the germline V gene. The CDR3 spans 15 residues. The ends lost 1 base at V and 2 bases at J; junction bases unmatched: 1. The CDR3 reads CASSLDRGSKNIQYF. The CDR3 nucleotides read TGTGCCAGCAGCTTAGACAGGGGGTCCAAAAACATTCAGTACTTC.

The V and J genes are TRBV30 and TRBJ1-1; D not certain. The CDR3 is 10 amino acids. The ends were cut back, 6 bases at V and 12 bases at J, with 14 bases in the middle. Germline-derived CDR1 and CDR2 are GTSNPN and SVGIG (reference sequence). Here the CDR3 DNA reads TGTGCCTGCAGGAGCACTGGGACTTTCTTT. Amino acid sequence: CACRSTGTFF. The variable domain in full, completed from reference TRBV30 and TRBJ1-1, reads SQTIHQWPATLVQPVGSPLSLECTVEGTSNPNLYWYRQAAGRGLQLLFYSVGIGQISSEVPQNLSASRPQDRQFILSSKKLLLSDSGFYLCACRSTGTFFGQGTRLTVV.

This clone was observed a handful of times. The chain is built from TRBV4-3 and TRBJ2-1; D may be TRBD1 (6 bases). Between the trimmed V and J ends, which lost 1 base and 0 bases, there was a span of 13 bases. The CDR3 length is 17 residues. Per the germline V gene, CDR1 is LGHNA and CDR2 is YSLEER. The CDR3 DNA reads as TGCGCCAGCAGCCAAGGTCAACAGGGTAGCTCCTACAATGAGCAGTTCTTC. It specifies CASSQGQQGSSYNEQFF.

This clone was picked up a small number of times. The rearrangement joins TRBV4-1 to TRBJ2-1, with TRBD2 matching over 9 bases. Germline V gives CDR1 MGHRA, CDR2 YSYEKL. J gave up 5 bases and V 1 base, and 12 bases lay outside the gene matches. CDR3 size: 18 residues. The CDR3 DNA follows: TGCGCCAGCAGCCAAGTTCGGCGAGCTAGCGGGAAGCACAATGAGCAGTTCTTC. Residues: CASSQVRRASGKHNEQFF.

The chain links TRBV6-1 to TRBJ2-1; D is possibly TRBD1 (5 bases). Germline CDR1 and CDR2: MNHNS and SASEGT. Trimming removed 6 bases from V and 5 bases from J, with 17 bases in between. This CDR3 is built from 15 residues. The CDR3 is CASRSGGQGHNEQFF. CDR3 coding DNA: TGTGCCAGCAGATCCGGTGGGCAGGGCCACAATGAGCAGTTCTTC.

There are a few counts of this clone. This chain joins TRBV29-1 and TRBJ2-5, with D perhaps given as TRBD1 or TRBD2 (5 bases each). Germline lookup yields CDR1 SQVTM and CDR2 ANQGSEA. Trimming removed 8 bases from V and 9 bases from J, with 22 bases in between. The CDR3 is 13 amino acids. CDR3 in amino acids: CSSQGDAPQAQYF. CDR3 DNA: TGCAGCTCCCAAGGGGACGCCCCTCAGGCCCAGTACTTC.

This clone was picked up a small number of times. The CDR3 region is CASSLAQGARSTF. DNA of the CDR3: TGTGCCAGCAGCTTAGCGCAGGGGGCGCGGAGCACCTTC. J is TRBJ1-2 and V is TRBV7-2; 8 nucleotides line up with TRBD1. The germline CDR1 and CDR2 sequences are SGHTA and FQGNSA. This CDR3 contains 13 residues. Losses at the gene ends were 0 bases for V and 13 bases for J; bases not matched to a gene: 7.

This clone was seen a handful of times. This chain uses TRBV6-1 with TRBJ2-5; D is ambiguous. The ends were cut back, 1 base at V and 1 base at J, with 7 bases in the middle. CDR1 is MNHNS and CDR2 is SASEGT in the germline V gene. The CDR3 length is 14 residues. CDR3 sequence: CASSEGGFQETQYF. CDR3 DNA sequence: TGTGCCAGCAGTGAAGGGGGTTTCCAAGAGACCCAGTACTTC.

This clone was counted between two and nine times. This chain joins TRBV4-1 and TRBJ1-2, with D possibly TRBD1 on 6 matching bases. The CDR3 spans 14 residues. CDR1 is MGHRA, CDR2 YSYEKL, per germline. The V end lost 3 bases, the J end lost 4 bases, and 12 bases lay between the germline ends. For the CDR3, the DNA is TGCGCCAGCAGCCAGCCGGACAGCCTCTATGGCTACACCTTC. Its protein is CASSQPDSLYGYTF.

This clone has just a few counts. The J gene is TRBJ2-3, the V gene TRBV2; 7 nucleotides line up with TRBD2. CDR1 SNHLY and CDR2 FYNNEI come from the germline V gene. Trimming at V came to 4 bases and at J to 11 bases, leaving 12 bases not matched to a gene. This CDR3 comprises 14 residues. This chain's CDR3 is CASSAKREGVKQYF. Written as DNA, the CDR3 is TGTGCCAGCAGTGCTAAGCGGGAAGGCGTGAAGCAGTATTTT.